These 11 T cell receptor beta chains were all obtained from the same sample, sequenced in a study of blood T cell repertoires in COVID-19. Produced via immunoSEQ multiplex PCR; TCRdb's table is partial and in-frame only. The table has over 150,000 clones, 85% seen once. The specimen was PBMCs or T cells enriched from blood (not recorded which). Source of these receptors: a man aged 35 to 55 who had recovered from COVID-19.

The J gene is TRBJ2-7, the V gene TRBV12-3 or TRBV12-4; 7 bases are a match to TRBD2. Losses at the gene ends were 9 bases for V and 2 bases for J; bases not matched to a gene: 4. This CDR3 region has 12 residues. CDR3 protein: CASGLVPYEQYF. The CDR3 region has the DNA TGTGCCAGTGGACTAGTTCCCTACGAGCAGTACTTC.

The rearrangement joins TRBV24-1 to TRBJ1-5; D is possibly TRBD1 (6 bases). V gave up 4 bases and J gave up 5 bases, with 8 bases separating them. Germline CDR1 KGHDR, CDR2 SFDVKD. The CDR3 has 13 amino acids. Written as DNA, the CDR3 is TGTGCCACCAGTGACGGGACACATCAGCCCCAGCATTTT. Translating gives CATSDGTHQPQHF.

Note on this clone: This same CDR3 is encoded by further DNA sequences in the sample. The genes are TRBV3-1 (or the pseudogene TRBV3-2) and TRBJ1-3; D gene ambiguous. This CDR3 contains 13 residues. The germline V gene has CDR1 LGHDT and CDR2 YNNKEL (reference sequence). V lost 1 base and J lost 4, with 5 bases in between. The CDR3 loop is CASSQGGGNTIYF. In DNA form, the CDR3 reads TGTGCCAGCAGCCAAGGCGGGGGAAACACCATATATTTT.

The chain links TRBV15 to TRBJ2-5; 8 bases match TRBD1. Looked up from germline, CDR1 is LNHNV and CDR2 is YYDKDF (reference sequence). The CDR3 sequence is 16 residues long. V lost 0 bases, J lost 5 bases, and 8 bases stayed unmatched. CDR3 sequence reads: CATSRDPGQGGETQYF. The DNA of the CDR3 is TGTGCCACCAGCAGAGACCCAGGACAGGGCGGGGAGACCCAGTACTTC.

This clone was recorded a few times. The V and J genes are TRBV27 and TRBJ1-1; 10 nucleotides agree with TRBD1. V trimming: 9 bases; J trimming: 7 bases; junction bases outside the gene matches: 11. The CDR3 covers 14 residues. The germline V gene has CDR1 MNHEY and CDR2 SMNVEV (reference sequence). DNA of the CDR3: TGTGCCAGTTCTATATCCGGGACAGGGGTTGAAGCTTTCTTT. Amino acid sequence: CASSISGTGVEAFF.

The chain uses TRBV24-1 and TRBJ1-5; D might be TRBD1 (6 bases). The ends were cut back, 3 bases at V and 0 bases at J, with 8 bases in the middle. Germline CDR1 is KGHDR and CDR2 is SFDVKD. CDR3 size: 15 residues. As DNA, the CDR3 is TGTGCCACCAGTGATGGACAGTATAGCAATCAGCCCCAGCATTTT. It codes for CATSDGQYSNQPQHF.

The genes are TRBV2 and TRBJ1-1; D unclear. The ends were cut back, 6 bases at V and 7 bases at J, with 12 bases in the middle. There are 12 residues in the CDR3. Germline V gene lookup returns CDR1 SNHLY and CDR2 FYNNEI. This CDR3 reads CASSSYGGEAFF. Here the CDR3 DNA reads TGTGCCAGCAGCTCGTATGGAGGTGAAGCTTTCTTT.

This rearrangement joins TRBV27 to TRBJ1-1; TRBD1 is a possible D gene (5 bases). The CDR3 is made up of 15 amino acids. Per the germline V gene, CDR1 is MNHEY and CDR2 is SMNVEV (reference sequence). V lost 1 base and J 5 bases, leaving 14 bases between the germline ends. CDR3: CASSLFSSGGTEAFF. CDR3 nucleotide sequence: TGTGCCAGCAGTTTATTTTCTTCGGGGGGGACTGAAGCTTTCTTT.

This clone was seen more than once but under ten times. The V and J genes are TRBV7-6 and TRBJ2-2; TRBD1 matches at 8 bases. V was pared by 5 bases and J by 2 bases, with 10 bases of the junction left unmatched. CDR3 length: 17 amino acids. Germline CDR1 is SGHVS and CDR2 is FNYEAQ. CDR3 protein: CASSPGTGKPNTGELFF. CDR3 nucleotides: TGTGCCAGCAGCCCCGGGACAGGCAAGCCAAACACCGGGGAGCTGTTTTTT.

The chain carries TRBV4-1 and TRBJ2-1, with TRBD1 identical over 9 bases. The CDR3 extends over 14 amino acids. Germline lookup yields CDR1 MGHRA and CDR2 YSYEKL. V was clipped by 2 bases and J by 14 bases; unmatched bases: 10. The CDR3: CASSQPGTGLGKFF. The CDR3 nucleotides read TGCGCCAGCAGCCAACCCGGGACAGGGCTCGGGAAGTTCTTC.

The chain links TRBV12-3 or TRBV12-4 to TRBJ2-1; D not resolved. V was trimmed by 6 bases and J by 5 bases, leaving 11 bases between them. The CDR3 runs 13 residues. This CDR3 is CASRASYNNEQFF. CDR3 nucleotide sequence: TGTGCCAGCAGGGCTAGTTATAACAATGAGCAGTTCTTC.